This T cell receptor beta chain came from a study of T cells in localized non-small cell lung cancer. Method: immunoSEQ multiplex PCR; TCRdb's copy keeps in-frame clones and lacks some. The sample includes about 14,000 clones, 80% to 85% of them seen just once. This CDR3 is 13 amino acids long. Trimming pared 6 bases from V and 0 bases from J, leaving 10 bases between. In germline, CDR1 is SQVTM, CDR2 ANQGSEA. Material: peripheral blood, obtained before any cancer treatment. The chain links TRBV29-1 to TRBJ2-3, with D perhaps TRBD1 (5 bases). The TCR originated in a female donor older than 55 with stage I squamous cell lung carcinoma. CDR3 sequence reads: CSVDSPSTDTQYF. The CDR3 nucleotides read TGCAGCGTAGACAGTCCTAGCACAGATACGCAGTATTTT.